Below, one T cell receptor beta chain is given with its context. Its matching antigen is unknown. Constant-segment primers and 5'RACE yielded cDNA libraries for TCR alpha and TCR beta, each carrying sample barcodes and UMIs. Each CDR3 protein is one row after TCRdb ran MiXCR on the 5' RACE reads. The sample has about 250,000 distinct CDR3 sequences; less than 20% are singletons. The data derive from a study of T-cell memory formation after mild COVID-19. Overall study context: Largely, the TCR clusters proved donor specific. Study findings and constraints: A balance of CD4 and CD8 characterized clones contracting day 15 to 85, whereas later expanders leaned CD4+.

The germline V and J ends were trimmed by 0 bases and 8 bases, with 13 bases remaining between them. CDR1 ENHRY and CDR2 SYGVKD come from the germline V gene. CDR3 length: 15 residues. The V and J genes are TRBV10-3 and TRBJ1-4; D possibly corresponds to TRBD1 (5 bases). The sample taken for sequencing was PBMCs or a T cell subset sorted from them (not recorded which). This TCR derives from an adult woman who had mild COVID-19 (a few samples of this study predate the infection). Cell type and time point are not known. The CDR3 reads CAISESGQLREKLFF. DNA for the CDR3: TGTGCCATCAGTGAGTCAGGACAACTAAGAGAAAAACTGTTTTTT.